These T cell receptor beta chains were read from a single sample in a study of T-cell memory formation after mild COVID-19. TCRdb redid the calling of the 5' RACE reads with MiXCR, one entry per CDR3 protein. This sample carries some 210,000 distinct CDR3 sequences, about 10% of them seen once, and the ten largest clones take roughly 3.2%. The specimen was PBMCs or a T cell subset sorted from them (not recorded which). These receptors all come from a man in his late teens or twenties who had mild COVID-19 (a few samples of this study predate the infection). Cell type and time point are not known. The CDR3 runs from the conserved cysteine through the conserved F or W. D genes are given only for firm matches. Clone sizes are given selectively: once, few, many, or a class where the clone is expanded.

TRBJ1-6	TRBD1	TRBV20-1	.	15	TGCAGTGCTAGAGATCGGACCAGGGGGCCTTCACCCCTCCACTTT	CSARDRTRGPSPLHF
TRBJ1-2	TRBD1	TRBV6-1	.	15	TGTGCCAGCACCCGGGGGGGACAGGGGACCTATGGCTACACCTTC	CASTRGGQGTYGYTF
TRBJ1-2	.	TRBV7-2	few	13	TGTGCCAGCAGCGCCAGGCCACCTGATGGCTACACCTTC	CASSARPPDGYTF
TRBJ2-3	.	TRBV12-3/TRBV12-4	.	12	TGTGCCAGCAGTCGGGGAGAAATCACGCAGTATTTT	CASSRGEITQYF
TRBJ1-3	.	TRBV19	many	14	TGTGCCAGTAGTATCGGGAACTCTGGAAACACCATATATTTT	CASSIGNSGNTIYF
TRBJ2-2	.	TRBV5-1	few	13	TGCGCCAGCGGGCCGACGAACACCGGGGAGCTGTTTTTT	CASGPTNTGELFF
TRBJ2-5	.	TRBV10-2	.	15	TGCGCCAGCGGGGCCGAGGGGGGGGGCTATGAGACCCAGTACTTC	CASGAEGGGYETQYF
TRBJ2-7	.	TRBV20-1	few	12	TGCAGTGCTAGAGGGAATGATTACGAGCAGTACTTC	CSARGNDYEQYF
TRBJ2-3	TRBD2	TRBV7-9	.	15	TGTGCCAGCAGCTACCGGGGGGGCGCGGCAGATACGCAGTATTTT	CASSYRGGAADTQYF
TRBJ2-7	.	TRBV11-2	few	20	TGTGCCAGCAGCTTATCCTCCGGGACAGGAGACTTGGGGGGGGCCTACGAGCAGTACTTC	CASSLSSGTGDLGGAYEQYF
TRBJ2-3	TRBD2	TRBV7-9	.	16	TGTGCCAGCAGCTTAGTACCGCTAGCGGGCACAGATACGCAGTATTTT	CASSLVPLAGTDTQYF
TRBJ1-1	.	TRBV6-5	many	16	TGTGCCAGCAGTTACTCGTACTCGATCAGGAACACTGAAGCTTTCTTT	CASSYSYSIRNTEAFF
TRBJ1-2	.	TRBV7-2	.	18	TGTGCCAGCAGTCACAATATATACTACGGGACCGAAGTCTATGGCTACACCTTC	CASSHNIYYGTEVYGYTF
TRBJ1-1	TRBD1	TRBV20-1	.	14	TGCAGTGCTAAGAGGGACAGGGACAACACTGAAGCTTTCTTT	CSAKRDRDNTEAFF
TRBJ2-5	.	TRBV4-2	few	15	TGTGCCAGCAGCCAGCAAGGAACTCTCGGGGAGACCCAGTACTTC	CASSQQGTLGETQYF
TRBJ2-4	TRBD1	TRBV6-2/TRBV6-3	.	17	TGTGCCAGCATCAACAGGGGGACAGGGGGCGACGTCGGCATTCAGTACTTC	CASINRGTGGDVGIQYF
TRBJ2-3	TRBD2	TRBV7-2	many	16	TGTGCCAGCAGCTATGGTGGCGGGGGGGCTACAGATACGCAGTATTTT	CASSYGGGGATDTQYF
TRBJ2-2	TRBD2	TRBV4-3	many	14	TGCGCCAGCAGCCAAGAGGGAGGGGCCGGGGAGCTGTTTTTT	CASSQEGGAGELFF
TRBJ2-2	.	TRBV24-1	few	13	TGTGCCACCAGTGATTTTAACACCGGGGAGCTGTTTTTT	CATSDFNTGELFF
TRBJ2-1	.	TRBV7-2	many	15	TGTGCCAGCACCCCCCCTGGACAGATATACAATGGGCAGTTCTTC	CASTPPGQIYNGQFF
TRBJ2-5	.	TRBV20-1	many	12	TGCAGTGCTAGAGTGAAGGGGGAGACCCAGTACTTC	CSARVKGETQYF
TRBJ2-1	TRBD2	TRBV7-6	.	15	TGTGCCAGCAGCATCTTGGCGGGGGGCTACAATGAGCAGTTCTTC	CASSILAGGYNEQFF
TRBJ2-1	TRBD2	TRBV24-1	.	17	TGTGCCACCAGTGAGACCGGACTAGCGGGGGACTACAATGAGCAGTTCTTC	CATSETGLAGDYNEQFF
TRBJ1-1	TRBD1	TRBV5-1	.	13	TGCGCCAGCAGCTTGGAAACAGGGGTGGCTGCTTTCTTT	CASSLETGVAAFF
TRBJ1-5	TRBD1	TRBV20-1	.	14	TGCAGTGCTAGAGATGCCAGGGGGAATCAGCCCCAGCATTTT	CSARDARGNQPQHF
TRBJ1-2	TRBD1	TRBV7-2	few	15	TGTGCCAGCAGCCAGGACAGGGGGCGCGTCGGGGGCTACACCTTC	CASSQDRGRVGGYTF
TRBJ2-5	.	TRBV7-3	few	13	TGTGCCAGCAGTCGCAGTAACCAAGAGACCCAGTACTTC	CASSRSNQETQYF
TRBJ1-5	.	TRBV20-1	.	12	TGCAGTGCTAGTCCAGGGTACCAGCCCCAGCATTTT	CSASPGYQPQHF
TRBJ2-5	.	TRBV5-4	.	15	TGTGCCAGCAGCTTGGCACGAGAATCTCAAGAGACCCAGTACTTC	CASSLARESQETQYF
TRBJ2-1	.	TRBV11-2	.	12	TGTGCCAGCAGCTTCCCCTCTGGTGGGCAGTTCTTC	CASSFPSGGQFF
TRBJ2-1	.	TRBV7-6	few	13	TGTGCCAGCAGCTTTTCTCTCTGGGTACCCCAGTTCTTC	CASSFSLWVPQFF
TRBJ2-5	.	TRBV7-9	.	14	TGTGCCAGCAGCGATGACAGGATCTTGGAGACCCAGTACTTC	CASSDDRILETQYF
TRBJ1-6	TRBD1	TRBV7-6	few	15	TGTGCCAGCAGCCCTGTAGACAGGGTGGTTTCACCCCTCCACTTT	CASSPVDRVVSPLHF
TRBJ2-3	.	TRBV6-2/TRBV6-3	.	11	TGTGCCAGCGGAGCGGCAGATACGCAGTATTTT	CASGAADTQYF
TRBJ1-2	.	TRBV7-9	.	14	TGTGCCAGCAGCTTAGACGGGGGCAGCTATGGCTACACCTTC	CASSLDGGSYGYTF
TRBJ1-2	.	TRBV7-9	few	14	TGTGCCAGCAGTCGTGGGGAGGCAGCCTATGGCTACACCTTC	CASSRGEAAYGYTF
TRBJ2-7	.	TRBV28	few	12	TGTGCCAGCAGTTTAAACGCCTACGAGCAGTACTTC	CASSLNAYEQYF
TRBJ2-1	.	TRBV7-9	many	14	TGTGCCAGCAGCTTTGGGCAGAGTGGGGGTGAGCAGTTCTTC	CASSFGQSGGEQFF
TRBJ1-1	.	TRBV12-3/TRBV12-4	.	13	TGTGCCAGCAGCTTCGCCCGGGGAACTGAAGCTTTCTTT	CASSFARGTEAFF
TRBJ1-5	TRBD1	TRBV7-8	few	15	TGTGCCAGCAGTAGCGACAGGGTGGGCAATCAGCCCCAGCATTTT	CASSSDRVGNQPQHF
TRBJ2-5	.	TRBV7-6	few	16	TGTGCCAGCAGGCGGACTTATCAGCGGAGCCAAGAGACCCAGTACTTC	CASRRTYQRSQETQYF
TRBJ2-5	.	TRBV7-9	.	17	TGTGCCAGCAGCCGAGGGTTGGAGTTGGGCCTTCAAGAGACCCAGTACTTC	CASSRGLELGLQETQYF
TRBJ2-5	.	TRBV4-2	few	18	TGTGCCAGCAGCCAAGTAGGGGCGGCGGGTAGCGGCCAAGAGACCCAGTACTTC	CASSQVGAAGSGQETQYF
TRBJ1-3	.	TRBV2	few	15	TGTGCCAGCAGTCTTACAGATTTCTCTGGAAACACCATATATTTT	CASSLTDFSGNTIYF
TRBJ2-2	.	TRBV7-9	few	16	TGTGCCAGCAGCTCTCGTCGGGACCGGAACACCGGGGAGCTGTTTTTT	CASSSRRDRNTGELFF
TRBJ1-1	TRBD1	TRBV15	.	14	TGTGCCACCAGCAGCCCGGACAGGGGGCCCCGGGCTTTCTTT	CATSSPDRGPRAFF
TRBJ2-3	TRBD1	TRBV15	few	19	TGTGCCACCAGCAGAGATTGGGCATGGACAGGAGAGAGCGCAGATACGCAGTATTTT	CATSRDWAWTGESADTQYF
TRBJ1-5	.	TRBV29-1	.	14	TGCAGCGTTTCGGGAAGCCAGGGCAATCAGCCCCAGCATTTT	CSVSGSQGNQPQHF
TRBJ2-5	.	TRBV20-1	.	14	TGCAGTGCTAGAGGAGTGGGGATGGGGGAGACCCAGTACTTC	CSARGVGMGETQYF
TRBJ1-1	.	TRBV12-3/TRBV12-4	few	14	TGTGCCAGCAGTTCCGCCTGGGGGTACACTGAAGCTTTCTTT	CASSSAWGYTEAFF
TRBJ2-3	.	TRBV30	few	12	TGTGCCTGGAGGTTTGGTTCTGCGGGGCAGTATTTT	CAWRFGSAGQYF
TRBJ1-1	.	TRBV5-1	few	13	TGCGCCAGCAGCTTAACGGAGTACACTGAAGCTTTCTTT	CASSLTEYTEAFF
TRBJ1-4	.	TRBV11-2	.	16	TGTGCCAGCAGCTCTATGGGGAGGGATGGAGATGAAAAACTGTTTTTT	CASSSMGRDGDEKLFF
TRBJ1-1	.	TRBV7-2	few	15	TGTGCCAGCAGCCTGGGACACGCGAAGAACACTGAAGCTTTCTTT	CASSLGHAKNTEAFF
TRBJ2-3	TRBD2	TRBV5-1	many	17	TGCGCCAGCAGCCTTAACACCGGGACTAGCGGCATCTGGACGCAGTATTTT	CASSLNTGTSGIWTQYF